This T cell receptor (beta chain) emerged from a study of T cell responses to AZD1222 COVID-19 vaccine. With V trimmed by 6 bases and J by 2 bases, 8 bases remained unmatched. CDR1 is MNHEY and CDR2 is SMNVEV in the germline V gene (reference sequence). The CDR3 is 16 amino acids. TCRdb's table, derived via immunoSEQ multiplex PCR, lists solely in-frame clones and lacks some. Seen here are 150,000 to 200,000 clones, over 85% observed once, and the top ten hold about 3.9%. About this clone itself: What it recognizes is unknown.

Study-wide points: Only a handful of AZD1222 recipients, several in all, had baseline seropositivity. After the peak T cell response, and only then, were repertoires sampled.

This receptor was taken from an adult in good health. This specimen consisted of peripheral blood, obtained on day 0 of AZD1222 vaccination. The chain combines TRBV27 with TRBJ1-3; 9 bases agree with TRBD1. The chain's CDR3 is CASRQGTGPAGNTIYF. The CDR3 nucleotides read TGTGCCAGCAGACAAGGGACAGGGCCTGCTGGAAACACCATATATTTT.